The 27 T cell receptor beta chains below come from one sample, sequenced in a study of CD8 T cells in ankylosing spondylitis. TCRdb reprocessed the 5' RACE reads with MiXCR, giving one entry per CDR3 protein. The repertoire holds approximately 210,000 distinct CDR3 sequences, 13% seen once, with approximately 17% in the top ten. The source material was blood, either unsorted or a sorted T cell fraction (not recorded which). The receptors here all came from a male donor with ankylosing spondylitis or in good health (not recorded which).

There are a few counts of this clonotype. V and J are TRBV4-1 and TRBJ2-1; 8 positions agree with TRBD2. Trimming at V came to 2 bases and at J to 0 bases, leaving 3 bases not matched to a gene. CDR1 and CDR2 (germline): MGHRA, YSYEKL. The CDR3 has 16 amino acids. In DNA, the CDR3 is TGCGCCAGCAGCCAAAACAGCGGGAGCTCCTACAATGAGCAGTTCTTC. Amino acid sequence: CASSQNSGSSYNEQFF.

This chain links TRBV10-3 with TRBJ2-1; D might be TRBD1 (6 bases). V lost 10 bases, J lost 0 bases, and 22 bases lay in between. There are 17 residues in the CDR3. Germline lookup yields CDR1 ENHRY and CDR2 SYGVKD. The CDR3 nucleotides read TGTGCCACCCGAGTTCCAGGGGCCGGCATCTCCTACAATGAGCAGTTCTTC. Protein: CATRVPGAGISYNEQFF.

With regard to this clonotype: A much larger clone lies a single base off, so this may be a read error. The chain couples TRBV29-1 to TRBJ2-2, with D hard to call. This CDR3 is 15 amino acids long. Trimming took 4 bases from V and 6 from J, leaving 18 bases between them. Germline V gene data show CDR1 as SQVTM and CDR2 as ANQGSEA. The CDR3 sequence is CSVVDGPDRSGELFF. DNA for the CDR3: TGCAGCGTTGTGGACGGACCTGATCGCTCCGGGGAGCTGTTTTTT.

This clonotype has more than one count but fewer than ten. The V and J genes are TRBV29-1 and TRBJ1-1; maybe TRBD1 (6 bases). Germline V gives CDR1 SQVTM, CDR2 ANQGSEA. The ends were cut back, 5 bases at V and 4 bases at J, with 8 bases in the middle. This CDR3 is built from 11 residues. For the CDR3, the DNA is TGCAGCGTTTTCAGGGGCACTGAAGCTTTCTTT. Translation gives CSVFRGTEAFF. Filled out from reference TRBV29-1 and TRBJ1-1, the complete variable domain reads SAVISQKPSRDICQRGTSLTIQCQVDSQVTMMFWYRQQPGQSLTLIATANQGSEATYESGFVIDKFPISRPNLTFSTLTVSNMSPEDSSIYLCSVFRGTEAFFGQGTRLTVV.

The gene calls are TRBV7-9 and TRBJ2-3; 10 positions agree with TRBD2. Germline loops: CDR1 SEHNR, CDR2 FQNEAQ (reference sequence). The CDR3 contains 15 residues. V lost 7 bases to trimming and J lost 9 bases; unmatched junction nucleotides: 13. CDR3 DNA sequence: TGTGCCAGCATCAGCGGGGGGGCCCTATCCTCAACGCAGTATTTT. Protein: CASISGGALSSTQYF.

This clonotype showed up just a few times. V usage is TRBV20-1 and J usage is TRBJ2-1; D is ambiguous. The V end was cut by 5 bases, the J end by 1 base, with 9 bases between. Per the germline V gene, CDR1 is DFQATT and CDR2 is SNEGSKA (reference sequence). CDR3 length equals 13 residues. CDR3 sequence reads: CSALLQSYNEQFF. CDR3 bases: TGCAGTGCTCTACTGCAGTCCTACAATGAGCAGTTCTTC.

Here the CDR3 reads CASSYSRRGTDIYNEQFF. The CDR3 region has the DNA TGTGCCAGCAGTTACTCAAGGCGCGGGACAGATATCTACAATGAGCAGTTCTTC. The gene calls are TRBV6-5 and TRBJ2-1, with D possibly matching TRBD1 (7 bases). CDR3 size: 18 residues. CDR1 and CDR2 (germline): MNHEY, SVGAGI. V was clipped by 0 bases and J by 3 bases, with 18 bases between them.

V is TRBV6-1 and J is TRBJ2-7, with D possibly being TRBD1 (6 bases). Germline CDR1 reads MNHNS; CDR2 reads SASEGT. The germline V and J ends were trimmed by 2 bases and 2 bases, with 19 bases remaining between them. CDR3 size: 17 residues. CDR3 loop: CASSEYRRQVPPYEQYF. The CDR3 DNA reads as TGTGCCAGCAGTGAATATAGGAGACAGGTGCCTCCCTACGAGCAGTACTTC.

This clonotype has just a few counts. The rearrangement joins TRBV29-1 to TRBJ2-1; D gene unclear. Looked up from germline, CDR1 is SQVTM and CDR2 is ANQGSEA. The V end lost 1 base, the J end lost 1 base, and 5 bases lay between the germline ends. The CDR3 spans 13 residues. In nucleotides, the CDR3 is TGCAGCGTTGAAGCTCCGTCCTACAATGAGCAGTTCTTC. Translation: CSVEAPSYNEQFF.

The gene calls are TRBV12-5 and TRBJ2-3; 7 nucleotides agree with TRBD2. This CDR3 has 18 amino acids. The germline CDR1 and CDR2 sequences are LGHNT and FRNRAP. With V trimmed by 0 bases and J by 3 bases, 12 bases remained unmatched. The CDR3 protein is CASGLVRGLGGRTDTQYF. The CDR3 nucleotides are TGTGCTAGTGGTTTGGTACGAGGTTTGGGGGGGAGAACAGATACGCAGTATTTT.

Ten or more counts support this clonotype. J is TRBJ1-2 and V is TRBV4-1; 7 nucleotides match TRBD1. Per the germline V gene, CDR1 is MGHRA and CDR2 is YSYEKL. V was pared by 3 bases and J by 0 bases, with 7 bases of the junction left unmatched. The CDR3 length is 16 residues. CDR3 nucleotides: TGCGCCAGCAGCCATTCTACACAGGGGTCTAACTATGGCTACACCTTC. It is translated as CASSHSTQGSNYGYTF.

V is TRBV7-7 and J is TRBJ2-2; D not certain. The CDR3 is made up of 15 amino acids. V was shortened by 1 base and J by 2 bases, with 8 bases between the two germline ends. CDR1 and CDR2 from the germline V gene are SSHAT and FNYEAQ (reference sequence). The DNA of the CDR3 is TGTGCCAGCAGCTTAGAGATCGGAAACACCGGGGAGCTGTTTTTT. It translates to CASSLEIGNTGELFF. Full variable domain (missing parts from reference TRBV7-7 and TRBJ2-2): GAGVSQSPRYKVTKRGQDVTLRCDPISSHATLYWYQQALGQGPEFLTYFNYEAQPDKSGLPSDRFSAERPEGSISTLTIQRTEQRDSAMYRCASSLEIGNTGELFFGEGSRLTVL.

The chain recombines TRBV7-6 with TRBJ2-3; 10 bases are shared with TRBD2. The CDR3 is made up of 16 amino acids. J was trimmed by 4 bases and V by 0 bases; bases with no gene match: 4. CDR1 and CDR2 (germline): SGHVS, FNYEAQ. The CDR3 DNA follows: TGTGCCAGCAGCTTAGCCCCTAGCGGGAGCCCAGATACGCAGTATTTT. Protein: CASSLAPSGSPDTQYF.

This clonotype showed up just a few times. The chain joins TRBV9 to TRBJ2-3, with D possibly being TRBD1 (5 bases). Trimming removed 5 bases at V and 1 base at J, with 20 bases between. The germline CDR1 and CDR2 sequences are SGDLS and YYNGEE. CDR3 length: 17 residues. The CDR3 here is CASREGATPLGTDTQYF. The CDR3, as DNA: TGTGCCAGCAGGGAAGGGGCTACCCCTCTGGGCACAGATACGCAGTATTTT.

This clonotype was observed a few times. Written as DNA, the CDR3 is TGTGCCAGCAGATTACCCACCGGGACTAGCGGACAAGAGACCCAGTACTTC. Translated, it gives CASRLPTGTSGQETQYF. The rearrangement links TRBV7-9 to TRBJ2-5; 11 bases fit TRBD2. This CDR3 has 17 residues. Germline V CDR1 and CDR2: SEHNR, FQNEAQ (reference sequence). Unmatched junction bases numbered 11, after V lost 6 bases and J lost 2 bases.

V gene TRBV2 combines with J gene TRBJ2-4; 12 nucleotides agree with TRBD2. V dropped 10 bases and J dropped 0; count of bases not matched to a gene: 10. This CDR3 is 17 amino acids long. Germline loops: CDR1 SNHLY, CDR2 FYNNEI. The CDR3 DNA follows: TGTGCCACCTTGACTAGCGGGGGATCCGTAGCCAAAAACATTCAGTACTTC. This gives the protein CATLTSGGSVAKNIQYF.

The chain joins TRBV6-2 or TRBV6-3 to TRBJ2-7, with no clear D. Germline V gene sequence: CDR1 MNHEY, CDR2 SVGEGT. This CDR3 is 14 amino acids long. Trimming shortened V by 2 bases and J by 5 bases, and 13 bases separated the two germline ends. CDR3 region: CASSYTPTGDEQYF. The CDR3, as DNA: TGTGCCAGCAGTTACACCCCGACCGGTGACGAGCAGTACTTC.

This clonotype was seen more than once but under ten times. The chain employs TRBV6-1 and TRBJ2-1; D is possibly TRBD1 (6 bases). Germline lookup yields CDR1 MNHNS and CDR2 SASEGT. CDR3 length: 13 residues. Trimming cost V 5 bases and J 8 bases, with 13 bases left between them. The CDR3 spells CASSPKGVDEQFF. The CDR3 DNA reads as TGTGCCAGCAGTCCCAAGGGGGTCGATGAGCAGTTCTTC.

In DNA form, the CDR3 reads TGTGCCAGCAGTAGGACAGGGGCTAACTATGGCTACACCTTC. It codes for CASSRTGANYGYTF. V gene TRBV27 combines with J gene TRBJ1-2, with TRBD1 identical over 9 bases. Germline assignment: CDR1 MNHEY and CDR2 SMNVEV (reference sequence). The CDR3 is 14 residues long. V lost 5 bases, J lost 0 bases, and 1 base stayed unmatched.

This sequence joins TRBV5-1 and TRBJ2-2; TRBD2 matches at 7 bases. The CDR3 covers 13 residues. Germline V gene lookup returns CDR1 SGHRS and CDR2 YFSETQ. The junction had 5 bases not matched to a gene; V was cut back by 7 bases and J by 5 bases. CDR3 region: CASLGGGTGELFF. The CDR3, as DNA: TGCGCCAGCCTCGGGGGAGGGACCGGGGAGCTGTTTTTT.

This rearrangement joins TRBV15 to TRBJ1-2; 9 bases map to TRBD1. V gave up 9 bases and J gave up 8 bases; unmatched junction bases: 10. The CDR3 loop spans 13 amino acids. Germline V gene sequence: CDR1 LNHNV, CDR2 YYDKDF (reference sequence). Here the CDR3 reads CATTTQGAEGYTF. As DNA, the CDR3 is TGTGCCACTACTACACAGGGGGCTGAAGGCTACACCTTC. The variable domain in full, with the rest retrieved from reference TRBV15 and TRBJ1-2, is DAMVIQNPRYQVTQFGKPVTLSCSQTLNHNVMYWYQQKSSQAPKLLFHYYDKDFNNEADTPDNFQSRRPNTSFCFLDIRSPGLGDTAMYLCATTTQGAEGYTFGSGTRLTVV.

The CDR3 region has the DNA TGTGCCAGCAGCTTAAATAAGGGACGGGCCTACGAGCAGTACTTC. Translation gives CASSLNKGRAYEQYF. This chain uses TRBV5-7 with TRBJ2-7, with D perhaps matching TRBD1 or TRBD2 (5 bases each). TRBV5-7 is sorted into the ORF group, with uncertain function. The V gene lost 2 bases and the J gene lost 2 bases, with 14 bases spanning the gap. The CDR3 loop spans 15 amino acids.

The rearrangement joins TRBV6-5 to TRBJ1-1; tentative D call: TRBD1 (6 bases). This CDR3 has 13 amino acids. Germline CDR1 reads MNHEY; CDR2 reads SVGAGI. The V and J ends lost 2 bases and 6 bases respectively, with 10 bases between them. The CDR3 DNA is TGTGCCAGCAGTTACGCAGGGGAGGCTGAAGCTTTCTTT. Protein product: CASSYAGEAEAFF.

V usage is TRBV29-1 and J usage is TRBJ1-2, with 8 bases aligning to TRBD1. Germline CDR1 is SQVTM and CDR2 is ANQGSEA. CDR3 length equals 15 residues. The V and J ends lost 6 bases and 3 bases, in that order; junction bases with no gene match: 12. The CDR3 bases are TGCAGCGTCACCGGGACAGGTGTGAGTGACTATGGCTACACCTTC. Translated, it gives CSVTGTGVSDYGYTF.

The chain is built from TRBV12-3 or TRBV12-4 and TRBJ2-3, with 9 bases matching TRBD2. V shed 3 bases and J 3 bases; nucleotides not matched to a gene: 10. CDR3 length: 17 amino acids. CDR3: CASSLFTPTSGTDTQYF. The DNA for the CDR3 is TGTGCCAGCAGTTTGTTCACCCCGACTAGCGGTACAGATACGCAGTATTTT.

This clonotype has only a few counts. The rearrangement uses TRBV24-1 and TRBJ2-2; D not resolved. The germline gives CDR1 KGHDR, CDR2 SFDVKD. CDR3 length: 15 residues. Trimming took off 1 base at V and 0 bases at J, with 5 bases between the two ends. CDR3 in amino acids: CATSDFPTNTGELFF. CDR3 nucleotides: TGTGCCACCAGTGATTTTCCGACGAACACCGGGGAGCTGTTTTTT.

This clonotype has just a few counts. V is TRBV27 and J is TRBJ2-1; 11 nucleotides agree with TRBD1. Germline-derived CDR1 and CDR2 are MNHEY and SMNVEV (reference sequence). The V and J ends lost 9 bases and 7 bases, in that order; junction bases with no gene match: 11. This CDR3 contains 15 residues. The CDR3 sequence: CASAFVGQGVNEQFF. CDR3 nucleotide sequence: TGTGCCAGTGCGTTTGTGGGACAGGGGGTAAATGAGCAGTTCTTC.